These 16 T cell receptor beta chains share one sample of origin, sequenced in a study of CD8+ T cells in alopecia areata. The treatment: oral pan-JAK inhibitor, 5-10 mg twice daily. RNA was isolated and reverse transcribed to cDNA, the sequencing template. Sequencing was performed with immunoSEQ multiplex PCR; in TCRdb, only in-frame clones are kept and a portion is missing. This sample has approximately 200,000 clones, with 40% to 55% found just once. The sample here was CD4+ T cells sorted from blood, taken at roughly week 36, from a patient treated with tofacitinib. The receptor source for this set is a human donor with alopecia areata.

This chain connects TRBV6-5 to TRBJ2-7; D gene unclear. Germline V gene lookup returns CDR1 MNHEY and CDR2 SVGAGI. The CDR3 contains 14 residues. Trimming removed 0 bases from V and 7 bases from J, with 13 bases in between. CDR3 residues: CASSYSPRKVEQYF. The CDR3 region has the DNA TGTGCCAGCAGTTACTCGCCGAGAAAAGTTGAGCAGTACTTC.

This chain connects TRBV5-1 to TRBJ2-3, with TRBD2 matching 7 bases. This CDR3 spans 18 amino acids. CDR1 is SGHRS, CDR2 YFSETQ, per germline. After removal of 0 bases from V and 0 bases from J, the junction contained 10 bases not matched to a gene. The CDR3 loop is CASSLALTSTFSTDTQYF. In DNA, the CDR3 is TGCGCCAGCAGCTTGGCCTTGACTAGCACCTTTAGCACAGATACGCAGTATTTT. Complete variable domain (other parts from reference TRBV5-1 and TRBJ2-3): KAGVTQTPRYLIKTRGQQVTLSCSPISGHRSVSWYQQTPGQGLQFLFEYFSETQRNKGNFPGRFSGRQFSNSRSEMNVSTLELGDSALYLCASSLALTSTFSTDTQYFGPGTRLTVL.

The sample holds one count of this clone. This chain connects TRBV13 to TRBJ2-7; tentatively, D is TRBD1 (6 bases). The CDR3 totals 15 residues. Germline V CDR1 and CDR2: PRHDT, FYEKMQ (reference sequence). Trimming pared 0 bases from V and 0 bases from J, leaving 9 bases between. The CDR3 protein is CASSLGGQSSYEQYF. DNA for the CDR3: TGTGCCAGCAGCTTAGGAGGACAGAGCTCCTACGAGCAGTACTTC.

The rearrangement uses TRBV11-2 and TRBJ2-7; D is undetermined. Between the trimmed V and J ends, which lost 5 bases and 5 bases, there was a span of 10 bases. The CDR3 extends over 12 amino acids. CDR1 is SGHAT and CDR2 is FQNNGV in the germline V gene. DNA for the CDR3: TGTGCCAGCAGCCCGTACAGCGACGAGCAGTACTTC. This translates into CASSPYSDEQYF.

About this clone: The sample carries other DNA sequences with the same CDR3. This chain uses TRBV29-1 with TRBJ1-5; perhaps TRBD1 as D (5 bases). The length of the CDR3 is 13 residues. CDR1 SQVTM and CDR2 ANQGSEA come from the germline V gene. V lost 6 bases, J lost 6 bases, and 15 bases lay in between. The chain's CDR3 is CSVGTGWGQPQHF. In nucleotides, the CDR3 is TGCAGCGTCGGAACAGGCTGGGGTCAGCCCCAGCATTTT. Based on the CDR3 plus reference TRBV29-1 and TRBJ1-5, the full variable domain is SAVISQKPSRDICQRGTSLTIQCQVDSQVTMMFWYRQQPGQSLTLIATANQGSEATYESGFVIDKFPISRPNLTFSTLTVSNMSPEDSSIYLCSVGTGWGQPQHFGDGTRLSIL.

The chain is built from TRBV5-1 and TRBJ2-2; 11 nucleotides align to TRBD2. The CDR3 runs to 15 residues. The V and J ends lost 3 bases and 4 bases, in that order; junction bases with no gene match: 2. Germline V gene sequence: CDR1 SGHRS, CDR2 YFSETQ. CDR3 DNA sequence: TGCGCCAGCAGCTGGACTAGCGGGCGCACCGGGGAGCTGTTTTTT. This translates into CASSWTSGRTGELFF. The full variable domain, in which reference TRBV5-1 and TRBJ2-2 provide the parts outside the CDR3, is KAGVTQTPRYLIKTRGQQVTLSCSPISGHRSVSWYQQTPGQGLQFLFEYFSETQRNKGNFPGRFSGRQFSNSRSEMNVSTLELGDSALYLCASSWTSGRTGELFFGEGSRLTVL.

The rearrangement links TRBV9 to TRBJ2-5; 8 positions agree with TRBD1. Germline V gene data show CDR1 as SGDLS and CDR2 as YYNGEE. Trimming removed 2 bases from V and 4 bases from J; junction bases left unmatched: 1. The CDR3 runs to 13 residues. The CDR3 DNA reads TGTGCCAGCAGCGTGCAGGGGGCAGAGACCCAGTACTTC. Protein: CASSVQGAETQYF.

This sequence joins TRBV2 and TRBJ2-7, with a possible D match to TRBD1 (6 bases). CDR3 length equals 13 residues. Trimming took 2 bases from V and 6 from J, leaving 11 bases between them. Germline V gives CDR1 SNHLY, CDR2 FYNNEI. The CDR3 protein is CASSETSGVEQYF. CDR3 nucleotide sequence: TGTGCCAGCAGTGAAACTTCAGGGGTCGAGCAGTACTTC.

Of note for this clone: The same CDR3 also results from other DNA sequences found in this sample. The V gene is TRBV29-1, the J gene TRBJ2-2; no firm D call. V lost 4 bases, J lost 4 bases, and 4 bases lay in between. CDR1 SQVTM and CDR2 ANQGSEA come from the germline V gene. The CDR3 loop spans 11 amino acids. CDR3 sequence (DNA): TGCAGCGTTGCCAGCACCGGGGAGCTGTTTTTT. This encodes CSVASTGELFF.

This chain joins TRBV5-1 and TRBJ2-1, with 9 bases that match TRBD2. CDR3 length equals 17 residues. Unmatched junction bases numbered 6, after V lost 2 bases and J lost 0 bases. Germline V gene sequence: CDR1 SGHRS, CDR2 YFSETQ. CDR3: CASSFLAGASSYNEQFF. Here the CDR3 DNA reads TGCGCCAGCAGCTTTTTAGCGGGAGCATCCTCCTACAATGAGCAGTTCTTC.

The chain employs TRBV27 and TRBJ1-2; D remains unclear. The CDR3 totals 15 residues. Trimming took 0 bases from V and 4 from J, leaving 12 bases between them. The germline V gene encodes CDR1 MNHEY and CDR2 SMNVEV (reference sequence). This CDR3 reads CASSLSPRTGYGYTF. The CDR3 DNA sequence: TGTGCCAGCAGTTTATCGCCTAGGACGGGCTATGGCTACACCTTC.

J is TRBJ1-2 and V is TRBV28; the D is unclear. Trimming stripped 6 bases from V and 1 base from J, with 3 bases between. Germline V lookup: CDR1 MDHEN, CDR2 SYDVKM. The CDR3 runs 11 residues. The CDR3 loop reads CASSYNYGYTF. In DNA, the CDR3 is TGTGCCAGCAGCTATAACTATGGCTACACCTTC.

This chain uses TRBV2 with TRBJ1-5; D is unclear. V was shortened by 2 bases and J by 5 bases, with 10 bases between the two germline ends. CDR3 size: 14 residues. Looked up from germline, CDR1 is SNHLY and CDR2 is FYNNEI. In DNA, the CDR3 is TGTGCCAGCAGTGAATACAGACGGGATCAGCCCCAGCATTTT. Residues: CASSEYRRDQPQHF.

This clone was counted between two and nine times. The V gene is TRBV10-2, the J gene TRBJ2-3; D perhaps matches TRBD2 (6 bases). The CDR3 sequence is 14 residues long. Germline CDR1 is WSHSY and CDR2 is SAAADI. V was trimmed by 6 bases and J by 2 bases, leaving 12 bases between them. This CDR3 reads CASRPGGDTDTQYF. In DNA form, the CDR3 reads TGCGCCAGCAGACCCGGGGGAGACACAGATACGCAGTATTTT.

The chain joins TRBV29-1 to TRBJ1-1; D gene ambiguous. This CDR3 has 13 residues. Germline-derived CDR1 and CDR2 are SQVTM and ANQGSEA. Trimming took off 4 bases at V and 0 bases at J, with 9 bases between the two ends. The CDR3 DNA reads TGCAGCGTTGGCCCCCGTATGAACACTGAAGCTTTCTTT. This gives the protein CSVGPRMNTEAFF. The full variable domain, rest sourced from reference TRBV29-1 and TRBJ1-1, is SAVISQKPSRDICQRGTSLTIQCQVDSQVTMMFWYRQQPGQSLTLIATANQGSEATYESGFVIDKFPISRPNLTFSTLTVSNMSPEDSSIYLCSVGPRMNTEAFFGQGTRLTVV.

This chain connects TRBV5-6 to TRBJ2-5; unclear D gene. The CDR3 loop spans 13 amino acids. V lost 0 bases to trimming and J lost 5 bases, with 8 bases between them. CDR1 and CDR2 (germline): SGHDT, YYEEEE. The CDR3 here is CASSLGFRETQYF. CDR3 bases: TGTGCCAGCAGCTTGGGGTTCCGGGAGACCCAGTACTTC. The full variable domain, in which reference TRBV5-6 and TRBJ2-5 provide the parts outside the CDR3, is DAGVTQSPTHLIKTRGQQVTLRCSPKSGHDTVSWYQQALGQGPQFIFQYYEEEERQRGNFPDRFSGHQFPNYSSELNVNALLLGDSALYLCASSLGFRETQYFGPGTRLLVL.